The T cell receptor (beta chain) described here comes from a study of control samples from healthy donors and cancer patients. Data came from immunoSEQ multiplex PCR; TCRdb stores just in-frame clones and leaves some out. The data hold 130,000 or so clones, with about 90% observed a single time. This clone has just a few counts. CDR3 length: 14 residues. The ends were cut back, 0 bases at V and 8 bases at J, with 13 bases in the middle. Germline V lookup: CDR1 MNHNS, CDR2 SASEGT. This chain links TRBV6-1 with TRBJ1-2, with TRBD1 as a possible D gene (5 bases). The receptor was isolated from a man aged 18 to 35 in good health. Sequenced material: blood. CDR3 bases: TGTGCCAGCAGTGAAGCTGTTACAGGCGAAGGCTACACCTTC. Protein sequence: CASSEAVTGEGYTF.